This T cell receptor beta chain was recovered during a study of T cells in localized non-small cell lung cancer. In its sample, this clone was seen a few times. Measured with immunoSEQ multiplex PCR; TCRdb has only the in-frame clones, and not every one. In the table there are a few thousand clones, more than 20% of which are singletons. This receptor was obtained from a female donor over 55 with stage III lung adenocarcinoma. The sequences come from lung tumor tissue, collected before any cancer treatment.

The CDR3 sequence is CASSRDLRTHYNQPQHF. The CDR3 DNA follows: TGTGCCAGCAGTCGGGACCTCCGAACACACTACAATCAGCCCCAGCATTTT. This chain joins TRBV9 and TRBJ1-5; D may be TRBD1 (5 bases). Germline-derived CDR1 and CDR2 are SGDLS and YYNGEE. Between the trimmed V and J ends, which lost 5 bases and 3 bases, there was a span of 21 bases. The CDR3 has 17 residues.